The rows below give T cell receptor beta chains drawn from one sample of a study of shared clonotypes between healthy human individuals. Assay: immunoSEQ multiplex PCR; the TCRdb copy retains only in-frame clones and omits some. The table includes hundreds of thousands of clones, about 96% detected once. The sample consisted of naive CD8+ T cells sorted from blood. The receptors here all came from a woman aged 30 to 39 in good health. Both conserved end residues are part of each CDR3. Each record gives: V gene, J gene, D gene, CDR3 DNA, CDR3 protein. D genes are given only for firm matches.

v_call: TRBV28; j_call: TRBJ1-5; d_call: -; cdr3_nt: TGTGCCAGCAGCCCCAGGGCTGGTCAGCCCCAGCATTTT; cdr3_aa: CASSPRAGQPQHF
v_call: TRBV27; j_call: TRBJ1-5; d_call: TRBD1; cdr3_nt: TGTGCCAGCAGGACAGGGGGCGCCGAGCAGCCCCAGCATTTT; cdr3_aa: CASRTGGAEQPQHF
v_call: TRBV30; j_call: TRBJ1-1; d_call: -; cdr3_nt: TGTGCCTGGAGTGCGTTGGCGGGCGCTGAAGCTTTCTTT; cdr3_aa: CAWSALAGAEAFF
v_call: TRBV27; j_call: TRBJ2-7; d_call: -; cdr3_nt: TGTGCCAGCAGTCCCGGCTACGAGCAGTACTTC; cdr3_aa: CASSPGYEQYF
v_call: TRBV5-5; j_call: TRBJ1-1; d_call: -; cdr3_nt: TGTGCCAGCAGCTTAACCGGGAGGGACACTGAAGCTTTCTTT; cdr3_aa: CASSLTGRDTEAFF
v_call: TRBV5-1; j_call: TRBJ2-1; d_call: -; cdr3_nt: TGCGCCAGCAGACCCTCGGGACCCCTTTACAATGAGCAGTTCTTC; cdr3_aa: CASRPSGPLYNEQFF
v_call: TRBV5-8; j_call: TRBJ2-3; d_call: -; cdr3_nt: TGTGCCAGCAGCTTATCAGGGTCAGATACGCAGTATTTT; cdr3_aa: CASSLSGSDTQYF
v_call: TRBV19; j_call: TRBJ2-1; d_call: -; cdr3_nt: TGTGCCAGTAGGACGACAACCCTAGCCGGAGGGTACAATGAGCAGTTCTTC; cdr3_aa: CASRTTTLAGGYNEQFF
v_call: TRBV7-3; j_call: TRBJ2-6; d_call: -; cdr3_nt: TGTGCCAGCAGCCCCGTCGGTTATTCAGGGGCCAACGTCCTGACTTTC; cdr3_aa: CASSPVGYSGANVLTF
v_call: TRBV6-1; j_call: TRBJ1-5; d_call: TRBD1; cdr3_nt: TGTGCCACCCTACTCACAGGGGGCGATCAGCCCCAGCATTTT; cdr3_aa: CATLLTGGDQPQHF
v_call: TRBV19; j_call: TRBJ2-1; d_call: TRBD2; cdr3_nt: TGTGCCAGTAGTATCCTACTAGCGGGGGACAATGAGCAGTTCTTC; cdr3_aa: CASSILLAGDNEQFF
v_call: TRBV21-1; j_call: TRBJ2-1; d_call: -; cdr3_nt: TGTGCCAGCATCCGAAATGGGGAGGTCCTCAATGAGCAGTTCTTC; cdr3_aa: CASIRNGEVLNEQFF
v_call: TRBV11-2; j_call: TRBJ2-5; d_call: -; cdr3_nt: TGTGCCAGCAGCTTCGACCCGGGGGAAGAGACCCAGTACTTC; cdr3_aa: CASSFDPGEETQYF
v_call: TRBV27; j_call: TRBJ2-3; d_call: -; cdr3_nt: TGTGCCAGCAGTTTAGCCCGGGGCAGCGGAGTCACAGATACGCAGTATTTT; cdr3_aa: CASSLARGSGVTDTQYF
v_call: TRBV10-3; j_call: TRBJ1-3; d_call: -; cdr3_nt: TGTGCCATCAGTGACCACAGGCGTAGCTCTGGAAACACCATATATTTT; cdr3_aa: CAISDHRRSSGNTIYF
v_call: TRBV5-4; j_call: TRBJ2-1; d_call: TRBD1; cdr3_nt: TGTGCCAGCAGCTTCCCAAGGGACAGAAACAATGAGCAGTTCTTC; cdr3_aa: CASSFPRDRNNEQFF
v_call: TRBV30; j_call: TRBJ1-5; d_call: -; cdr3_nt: TGTGCCTGGAGTCTAGGCTTGGGCGGGCAGCCCCAGCATTTT; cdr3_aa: CAWSLGLGGQPQHF
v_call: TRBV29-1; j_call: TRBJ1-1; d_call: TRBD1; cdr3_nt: TGCAGCGCTCGGCAGGGGGCGATCACTGAAGCTTTCTTT; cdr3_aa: CSARQGAITEAFF
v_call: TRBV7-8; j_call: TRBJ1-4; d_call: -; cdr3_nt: TGTGCCAGCAGCCTTAGTAATCGTAAAAAACTGTTTTTT; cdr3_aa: CASSLSNRKKLFF
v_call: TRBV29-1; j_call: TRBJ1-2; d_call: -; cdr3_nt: TGCAGCGCCCGGGACAACTATGGCTACACCTTC; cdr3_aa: CSARDNYGYTF
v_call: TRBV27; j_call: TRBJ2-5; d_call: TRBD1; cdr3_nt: TGTGCCAGCAGGGTCGTTGGGGGACAGCAAGAGACCCAGTACTTC; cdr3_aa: CASRVVGGQQETQYF
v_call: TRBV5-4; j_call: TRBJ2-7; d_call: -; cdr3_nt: TGTGCCAGCAGCGAGGAATCCACGGGAGAGCAGTACTTC; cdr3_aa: CASSEESTGEQYF
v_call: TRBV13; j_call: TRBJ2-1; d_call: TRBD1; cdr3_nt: TGTGCCAGCAGCTACACGGGGACCAGGGGGCACATTGAGCAGTTCTTC; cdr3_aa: CASSYTGTRGHIEQFF
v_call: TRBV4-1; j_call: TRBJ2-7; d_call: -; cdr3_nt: TGCGCCAGCAGCGTCCAAGGCCAGGGCGAGCAGTACTTC; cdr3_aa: CASSVQGQGEQYF
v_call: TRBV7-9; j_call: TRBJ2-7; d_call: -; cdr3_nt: TGTGCCAGCAGGGGCGGGGGCAAGTACGAGCAGTACTTC; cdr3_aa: CASRGGGKYEQYF
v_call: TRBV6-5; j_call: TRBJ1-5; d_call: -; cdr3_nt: TGTGCCAGCAGTTACACAGGTGGGCCCCAGCATTTT; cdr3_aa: CASSYTGGPQHF
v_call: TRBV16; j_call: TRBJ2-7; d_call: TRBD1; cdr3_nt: TGTGCCAGCAGCCAATGGAGACAGGGAGAGGGCGAGCAGTACTTC; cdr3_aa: CASSQWRQGEGEQYF
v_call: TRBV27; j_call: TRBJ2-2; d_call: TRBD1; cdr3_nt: TGTGCCAGCAGTTTATTTACCGACAGGGGGCCCGGGGAGCTGTTTTTT; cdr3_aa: CASSLFTDRGPGELFF
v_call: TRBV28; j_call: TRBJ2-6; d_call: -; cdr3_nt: TGTGCCAGCAGTTTATACTTCTTGGATGGGGCCAACGTCCTGACTTTC; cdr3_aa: CASSLYFLDGANVLTF
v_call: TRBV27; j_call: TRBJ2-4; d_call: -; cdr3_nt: TGTGCCAGCAGTTTATTCGTGCGGGGCGCACTGGGGAAGGACATTCAGTACTTC; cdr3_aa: CASSLFVRGALGKDIQYF
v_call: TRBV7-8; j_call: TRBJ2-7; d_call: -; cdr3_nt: TGTGCCAGCAGCTTAGGAGGAGGCGGCTACGAGCAGTACTTC; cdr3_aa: CASSLGGGGYEQYF
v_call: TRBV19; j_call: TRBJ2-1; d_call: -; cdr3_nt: TGTGCCAGTAGTGCCGACCTTGAGGGACACCTGTGGCATGAGCAGTTCTTC; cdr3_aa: CASSADLEGHLWHEQFF
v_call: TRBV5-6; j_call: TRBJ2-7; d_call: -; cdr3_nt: TGTGCCAGCAGCTCACGGGCTCCCTTCTCCTACGAGCAGTACTTC; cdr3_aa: CASSSRAPFSYEQYF
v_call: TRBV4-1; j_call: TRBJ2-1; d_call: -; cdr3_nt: TGCGCCAGCAGCCAAGATGAGGGGTACTACAATGAGCAGTTCTTC; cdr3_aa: CASSQDEGYYNEQFF
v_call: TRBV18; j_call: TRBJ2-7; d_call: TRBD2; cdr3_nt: TGTGCCAGCTCACCCGCCAGCGGGGGATACGAGCAGTACTTC; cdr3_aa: CASSPASGGYEQYF